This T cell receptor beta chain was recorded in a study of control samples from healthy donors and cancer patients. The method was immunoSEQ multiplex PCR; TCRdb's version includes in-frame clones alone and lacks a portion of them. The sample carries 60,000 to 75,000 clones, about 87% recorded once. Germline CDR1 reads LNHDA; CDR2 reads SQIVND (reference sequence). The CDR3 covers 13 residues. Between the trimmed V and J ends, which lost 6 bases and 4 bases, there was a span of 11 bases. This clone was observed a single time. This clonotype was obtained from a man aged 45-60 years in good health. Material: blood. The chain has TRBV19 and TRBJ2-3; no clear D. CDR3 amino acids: CASRMRSADTQYF. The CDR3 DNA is TGTGCCAGTAGAATGAGGTCAGCAGATACGCAGTATTTT.